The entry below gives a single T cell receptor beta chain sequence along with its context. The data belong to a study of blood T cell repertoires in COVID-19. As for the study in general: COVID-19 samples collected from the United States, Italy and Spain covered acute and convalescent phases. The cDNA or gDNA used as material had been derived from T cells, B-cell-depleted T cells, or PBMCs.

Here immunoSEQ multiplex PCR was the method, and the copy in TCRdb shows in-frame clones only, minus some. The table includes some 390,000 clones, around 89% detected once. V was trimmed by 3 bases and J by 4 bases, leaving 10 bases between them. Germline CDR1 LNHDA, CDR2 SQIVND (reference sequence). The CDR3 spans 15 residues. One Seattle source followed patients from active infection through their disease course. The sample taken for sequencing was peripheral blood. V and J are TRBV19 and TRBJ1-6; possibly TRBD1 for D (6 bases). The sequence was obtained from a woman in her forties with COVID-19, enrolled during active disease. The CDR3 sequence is CASSIKGGYNSPLHF. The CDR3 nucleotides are TGTGCCAGTAGTATCAAAGGGGGATATAATTCACCCCTCCACTTT. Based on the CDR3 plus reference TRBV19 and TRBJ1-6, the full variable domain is DGGITQSPKYLFRKEGQNVTLSCEQNLNHDAMYWYRQDPGQGLRLIYYSQIVNDFQKGDIAEGYSVSREKKESFPLTVTSAQKNPTAFYLCASSIKGGYNSPLHFGNGTRLTVT.